This T cell receptor beta chain was profiled in a study of blood T cell repertoires in COVID-19. Overall study: The cDNA or gDNA used as material had been derived from T cells, B-cell-depleted T cells, or PBMCs.

J gave up 4 bases and V 8 bases, and 6 bases lay outside the gene matches. The CDR3 extends over 13 amino acids. Germline CDR1 SNHLY, CDR2 FYNNEI. In the source study's methods: How many nucleated cells were present was estimated from reference gene primer amplification. The method was immunoSEQ multiplex PCR; TCRdb's version includes in-frame clones alone and lacks a portion of them. V and J calls and clone size are given by that table; D and trimming were obtained from the DNA. The data contain about 77,000 clones, roughly 80% of them seen just once; the ten biggest clones take up under 5%. The chain carries TRBV2 and TRBJ1-2; TRBD1 aligns across 8 bases. The TCR was taken from a woman aged 70-85 years with acute or convalescent COVID-19. Sample: peripheral blood. CDR3 nucleotide sequence: TGTGCCAGCGGGACAGGAGGGGCCTATGGCTACACCTTC. Translation gives CASGTGGAYGYTF.